This record concerns one T cell receptor (beta chain) sequence. The junction shows a germline mismatch at one end, possibly a read error. Using immunoSEQ multiplex PCR, the repertoire was profiled, and TCRdb retains in-frame clones only, with some absent. Altogether around 15,000 clones are present, approximately 84% being singletons, with the ten largest covering 1.3%. Time point in this sample: 2014-2015 season, 7 days after vaccination. The data were taken from a study of follicular helper T cells after annual influenza vaccination. Study-wide background: Sampling occurred days 0, 7 and 28 after each influenza vaccination.

Germline assignment: CDR1 SGHVS and CDR2 FQNEAQ. This CDR3 region has 14 residues. The chain uses TRBV7-8 and TRBJ2-5; TRBD2 might be the D (6 bases). This material consisted of CXCR5+ CD38- circulating T follicular helper cells from blood, taken 7 days after influenza vaccination. Subset reported: circulating Tfh, non-naive CD4+CXCR5+PD-1+ (ICOS+CD38+ or ICOS-CD38-). This TCR came from an adult who received the influenza vaccine. CDR3 DNA sequence: TGTGCCAGCAGTTTAGTGCCCGGGGGAGAGACCCAGTACTTC. It translates to CASSLVPGGETQYF.